A selection of T cell receptor beta chains follows, all from one sample in a study of CD8 T cells in ankylosing spondylitis. TCRdb itself ran the 5' RACE reads through MiXCR, one entry per CDR3 protein. This table holds roughly 150,000 distinct CDR3 sequences, 30% to 40% found once. The sequenced material came from synovial fluid, either unsorted or a sorted T cell fraction (not recorded which). The receptors come from a male donor with ankylosing spondylitis. The CDR3 runs from the conserved cysteine through the conserved F or W. D genes are given only for firm matches. Clone size, where shown, is once, few, many, or a class for clones that have expanded.

>TRBV6-5|few|16|TRBD1|TRBJ1-2
TGTGCCAGCAGTTTACGAACCGGGACAGGGGCAGCCCGCTACACCTTC
CASSLRTGTGAARYTF
>TRBV28|many|14|.|TRBJ1-3
TGTGCCAGCAGTTTATCAGGGTATGGAAACACCATATATTTT
CASSLSGYGNTIYF
>TRBV7-2|.|15|TRBD2|TRBJ2-1
TGTGCCAGCAGCTTAAGACTAGCGGATAACAATGAGCAGTTCTTC
CASSLRLADNNEQFF
>TRBV6-1|.|15|.|TRBJ2-2
TGTGCCAGCACTGGGGGGGCCTGGGGCACCGGGGAGCTGTTTTTT
CASTGGAWGTGELFF
>TRBV13|few|16|TRBD1|TRBJ2-3
TGTGCCAGCAGCTTAGGGGACAGGATCAGCGCAGATACGCAGTATTTT
CASSLGDRISADTQYF
>TRBV6-1|.|14|TRBD2|TRBJ2-5
TGTGCCAGCAGTGTTGCCGGGGGGGCCAAGACCCAGTACTTC
CASSVAGGAKTQYF
>TRBV5-6|few|15|.|TRBJ2-3
TGTGCCAGCAGCTTGGGCAGGGTCAGGACAGATACGCAGTATTTT
CASSLGRVRTDTQYF
>TRBV20-1|few|14|.|TRBJ1-5
TGCAGTGCTCCCACCCGGGGAAGCAATCAGCCCCAGCATTTT
CSAPTRGSNQPQHF
>TRBV4-1|.|14|.|TRBJ2-3
TGCGCCAGCAGCCAAGACAGGGTTGCGTATGCGCAGTATTTT
CASSQDRVAYAQYF
>TRBV11-2|few|13|.|TRBJ2-1
TGTGCCAGCAGCTTAGAGGGGCAGGGCGAGCAGTTCTTC
CASSLEGQGEQFF
>TRBV7-9|.|14|TRBD1|TRBJ1-2
TGTGCCAGCAGCCAAGGGACAGGGGGCTATGGCTACACCTTC
CASSQGTGGYGYTF
>TRBV2|once|15|TRBD1|TRBJ1-6
TGTGCCAGCAGTGCCATACAGGGGGCGCAGGCACCCCTCCACTTT
CASSAIQGAQAPLHF
>TRBV6-2/TRBV6-3|.|17|TRBD1|TRBJ1-1
TGTGCCAGCAGCTTGGGTCTGGGACAGGGCGAGAACACTGAAGCTTTCTTT
CASSLGLGQGENTEAFF
>TRBV28|.|15|.|TRBJ2-2
TGTGCCAGCAGACTACCACAGGGGAACACCGGGGAGCTGTTTTTT
CASRLPQGNTGELFF
>TRBV7-2|.|17|TRBD1|TRBJ1-1
TGTGCCAGCAGCTTAGGCGTTCGAGGGGGCGGCAACACTGAAGCTTTCTTT
CASSLGVRGGGNTEAFF
>TRBV20-1|many|15|TRBD1|TRBJ1-6
TGCAGTGCCCTTCTGGGGCAGGGGGATGTCGCACCCCTCCACTTT
CSALLGQGDVAPLHF
>TRBV29-1|.|13|.|TRBJ1-1
TGCAGCGTTGTGGGCGATAAGAACACTGAAGCTTTCTTT
CSVVGDKNTEAFF
>TRBV7-9|.|14|.|TRBJ1-5
TGTGCCAGCAGCTTAGGGAAGCTGAATCAGCCCCAGCATTTT
CASSLGKLNQPQHF
>TRBV5-5|.|16|.|TRBJ1-1
TGTGCCAGCAGCTCTTCCGGACAGACCCTGAACACTGAAGCTTTCTTT
CASSSSGQTLNTEAFF
>TRBV7-2|many|15|TRBD1|TRBJ1-4
TGTGCCAGCAGCTTCCGGACAGGGGGAAGTGAAAAACTGTTTTTT
CASSFRTGGSEKLFF
>TRBV20-1|.|11|.|TRBJ2-1
TGCAGTGCACTGAGGACTACTGAGCAGTTCTTC
CSALRTTEQFF
>TRBV20-1|.|15|.|TRBJ2-7
TGCAGTGCTAGTGGCGTCGGACTGGAGGCCTACGAGCAGTACTTC
CSASGVGLEAYEQYF
>TRBV20-1|many|13|.|TRBJ1-1
TGCAGTGCCCTCGGACAGACGAACACTGAAGCTTTCTTT
CSALGQTNTEAFF
>TRBV5-1|many|15|.|TRBJ1-2
TGCGCCAGCAGCTTGGTTCCAGCGGCTAACTATGGCTACACCTTC
CASSLVPAANYGYTF
>TRBV3-1|.|16|TRBD2|TRBJ2-7
TGTGCCAGCAGCCAACACTCCGGGACTAGGGCCTACGAGCAGTACTTC
CASSQHSGTRAYEQYF
>TRBV5-1|.|14|TRBD1|TRBJ1-4
TGCGCCAGCAGTCTTACAGGGGGCCGCGAAAAACTGTTTTTT
CASSLTGGREKLFF
>TRBV11-2|.|16|TRBD1|TRBJ2-5
TGTGCCAGCAGCTTAGGTCCGACAGGGGGCCAAGAGACCCAGTACTTC
CASSLGPTGGQETQYF
>TRBV7-2|.|16|TRBD1|TRBJ1-6
TGTGCCAGCAGCACCCAGGGGACAGTTAATAATTCACCCCTCCACTTT
CASSTQGTVNNSPLHF
>TRBV5-1|once|21|TRBD2|TRBJ2-1
TGCGCCAGCAGCAACACACGGAAAACTCGGACTAGCGAGAGCTCCTACAATGAGCAGTTCTTC
CASSNTRKTRTSESSYNEQFF
>TRBV18|many|16|.|TRBJ1-5
TGTGCCAGCTCACCCGACTTACCGGCTAGCAATCAGCCCCAGCATTTT
CASSPDLPASNQPQHF
>TRBV20-1|.|15|.|TRBJ1-1
TGCAGTGCTAGAGATCGGTGGAGGGGGAACACTGAAGCTTTCTTT
CSARDRWRGNTEAFF
>TRBV9|once|16|.|TRBJ2-3
TGTGCCAGCAGCGTAGGATTCGAGTGGTTCGAGGATACGCAGTATTTT
CASSVGFEWFEDTQYF
>TRBV20-1|few|15|TRBD2|TRBJ2-1
TGCAGTGCCGGACTAGCGGGAGGGTCCTACAATGAGCAGTTCTTC
CSAGLAGGSYNEQFF
>TRBV5-5|once|13|.|TRBJ1-5
TGTGCCAGCAGCCCGGACACTTATCAGCCCCAGCATTTT
CASSPDTYQPQHF
>TRBV18|few|13|TRBD1|TRBJ1-5
TGTGCCAGCTCCCCCAAACAGGGGCAGCCCCAGCATTTT
CASSPKQGQPQHF
>TRBV24-1|.|16|TRBD2|TRBJ2-1
TGTGCCACCAGTGAACCCGGACTAGCGGGAGCCGATGAGCAGTTCTTC
CATSEPGLAGADEQFF
>TRBV5-1|.|17|TRBD2|TRBJ2-1
TGCGCCAGCAGCTCCTCACTAGCGGATAGCTCCTACAATGAGCAGTTCTTC
CASSSSLADSSYNEQFF
>TRBV6-2/TRBV6-3|.|16|.|TRBJ2-2
TGTGCCAGCAGTTACCCCGGGACTTCCCCACCGAGGGAGCTGTTTTTT
CASSYPGTSPPRELFF
>TRBV11-3|.|14|.|TRBJ2-4
TGTGCCAGCAGCGCAGGGAGTGCCAAAAACATTCAGTACTTC
CASSAGSAKNIQYF
>TRBV11-2|.|14|.|TRBJ2-4
TGTGCCAGCAGCGTACGCCGGGACAAAAACATTCAGTACTTC
CASSVRRDKNIQYF
>TRBV11-2|.|16|TRBD1|TRBJ1-2
TGTGCCAGCAGCTTAGGGACACAGGGGCTGGTTCGTGGCTACACCTTC
CASSLGTQGLVRGYTF
>TRBV5-1|.|16|.|TRBJ2-3
TGCGCCAGCAGCTTGAACCAGGGGCTTGGGGCAGATACGCAGTATTTT
CASSLNQGLGADTQYF
>TRBV24-1|many|16|TRBD1|TRBJ2-6
TGTGCCACCAGTGAGGGGACAGTGTCTGGGGCCAACGTCCTGACTTTC
CATSEGTVSGANVLTF
>TRBV20-1|few|14|.|TRBJ2-3
TGCAGTGCTAGTTACAGGGAGCACGCAGATACGCAGTATTTT
CSASYREHADTQYF
>TRBV7-2|.|14|TRBD2|TRBJ2-2
TGTGCCAGCAACCCTAGCGGGAGGACCGGGGAGCTGTTTTTT
CASNPSGRTGELFF
>TRBV5-1|.|16|TRBD1|TRBJ1-1
TGCGCCAGCAGCTTGGGGGTGGGGACAGGGGGAACTGAAGCTTTCTTT
CASSLGVGTGGTEAFF